Below are 4 T cell receptor beta chains sequenced from a single sample in a study of metastatic and nonmetastatic thyroid tumors (dated by TCRdb to 2020 to 2022). Libraries came from PCR. The instrument given in TCRdb is Illumina HiSeq 4000. TCRdb took the public reads, trimmed them with fastp at Q25, ran MiXCR for clone calling and kept in-frame beta chains. The sample has approximately 37,000 clones on record, about 16% of them singletons. Around 3.9% of the sample comes from the top ten. Before undergoing thyroid surgery, none of the patients had been given any kind of treatment. Sequencing input: blood. The receptors originated from a female donor with papillary thyroid cancer or a benign thyroid nodule (not recorded which). Some clones in this sample may be carry-over from other donors' samples.

There are many counts of this clone. The chain combines TRBV29-1 with TRBJ2-2; D remains ambiguous. Trimming removed 4 bases at V and 4 bases at J, with 10 bases between. The CDR3 is 13 residues long. The germline V gene has CDR1 SQVTM and CDR2 ANQGSEA. The CDR3 region is CSVGPRSTGELFF. DNA of the CDR3: TGCAGCGTTGGTCCCCGGAGCACCGGGGAGCTGTTTTTT.

This clone was recorded many times. V usage is TRBV5-5 and J usage is TRBJ1-4; 7 bases align to TRBD1. With V trimmed by 6 bases and J by 5 bases, 10 bases remained unmatched. The V gene's germline CDR1 is SGHKS and CDR2 YYEKEE (reference sequence). The CDR3 has 15 residues. CDR3 loop: CASTLGAGGNEKLFF. The DNA of the CDR3 is TGTGCCAGCACCCTTGGTGCAGGGGGGAATGAAAAACTGTTTTTT.

The count of this clone is one. V gene TRBV4-1 combines with J gene TRBJ1-2; tentatively, D is TRBD1 (5 bases). Germline V lookup: CDR1 MGHRA, CDR2 YSYEKL. This CDR3 is built from 14 residues. V was clipped by 4 bases and J by 2 bases, with 11 bases between them. Here the CDR3 reads CASSRGTGNYGYTF. As DNA, the CDR3 is TGCGCCAGCAGCCGGGGGACGGGAAACTATGGCTACACCTTC.

This clone was seen ten or more times. V and J are TRBV29-1 and TRBJ1-3; the match to TRBD1 covers 7 bases. V shed 3 bases and J 2 bases; nucleotides not matched to a gene: 4. Germline CDR1 is SQVTM and CDR2 is ANQGSEA. The CDR3 is 14 amino acids. The CDR3 is CSVDDRETGNTIYF. Written as DNA, the CDR3 is TGCAGCGTTGATGACAGGGAAACTGGAAACACCATATATTTT.